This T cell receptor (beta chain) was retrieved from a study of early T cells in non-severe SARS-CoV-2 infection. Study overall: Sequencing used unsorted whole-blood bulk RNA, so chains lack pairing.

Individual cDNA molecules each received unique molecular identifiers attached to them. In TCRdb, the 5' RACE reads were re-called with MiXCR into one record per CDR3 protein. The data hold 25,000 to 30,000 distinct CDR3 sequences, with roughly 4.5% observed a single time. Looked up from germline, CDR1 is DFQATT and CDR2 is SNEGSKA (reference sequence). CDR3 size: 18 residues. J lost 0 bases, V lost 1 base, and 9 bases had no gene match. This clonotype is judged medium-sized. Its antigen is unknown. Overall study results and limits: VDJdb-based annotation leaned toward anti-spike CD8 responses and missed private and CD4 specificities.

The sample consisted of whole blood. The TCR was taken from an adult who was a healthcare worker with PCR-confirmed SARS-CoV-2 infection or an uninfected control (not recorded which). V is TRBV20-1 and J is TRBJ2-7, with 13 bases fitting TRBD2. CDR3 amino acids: CSARAWTSGGYPSYEQYF. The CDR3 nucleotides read TGCAGTGCTAGAGCGTGGACTAGCGGGGGATACCCCTCCTACGAGCAGTACTTC.